This TCR beta chain was captured by sequencing in a study of cytomegalovirus exposure and HLA in healthy donors. General study results and limits: Sequence variants that were highly shared formed a cluster that was likely a sequencing artifact. More clonal expansion characterized HLA-associated TCR beta chains than equally common others in a later analysis.

Germline CDR1 SNHLY, CDR2 FYNNEI. The CDR3 has 13 residues. V was cut by 7 bases and J by 4 bases, with 11 bases left in between. PCR employed 60 Vbeta and 13 Jbeta primers. How the authors handled the data: In a later analysis, of some 80 million unique beta chains, 9 million to 11 million appeared in at least two donors. Assay used: immunoSEQ multiplex PCR; TCRdb lists only in-frame clones, some missing. V and J calls and clone size follow that table, whereas D and trimming were derived from the DNA. The repertoire has around 180,000 clones, about four fifths of them found once; the top ten carry about 7%. Notes on this clone: Its target is unknown.

Sequenced input: PBMCs. The receptor was derived from a man aged 25-45 years in good health and CMV-seropositive. The rearrangement joins TRBV2 to TRBJ1-5; D not resolved. The CDR3 loop reads CASNFGENQPQHF. DNA of the CDR3: TGTGCCAGCAACTTCGGTGAGAATCAGCCCCAGCATTTT.